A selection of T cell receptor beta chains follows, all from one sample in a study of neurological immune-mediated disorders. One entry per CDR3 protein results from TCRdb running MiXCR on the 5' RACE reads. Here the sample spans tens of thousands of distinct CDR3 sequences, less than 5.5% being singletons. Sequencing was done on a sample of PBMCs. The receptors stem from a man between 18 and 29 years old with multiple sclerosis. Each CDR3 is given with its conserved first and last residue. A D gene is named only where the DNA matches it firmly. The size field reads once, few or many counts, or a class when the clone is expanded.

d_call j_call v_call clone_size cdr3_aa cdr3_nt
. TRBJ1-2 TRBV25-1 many CASSEFGANYGYTF TGTGCCAGCAGTGAATTCGGGGCTAACTATGGCTACACCTTC
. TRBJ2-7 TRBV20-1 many CSVKSGLTFYEQYF TGCAGTGTCAAATCGGGCCTTACTTTCTACGAGCAGTACTTC
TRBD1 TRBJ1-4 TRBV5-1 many CASKETGSEKLFF TGCGCCAGCAAGGAGACAGGGTCTGAAAAACTGTTTTTT
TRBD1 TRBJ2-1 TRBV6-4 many CASSEGTGQNEQFF TGTGCCAGCAGTGAAGGGACAGGACAAAATGAGCAGTTCTTC
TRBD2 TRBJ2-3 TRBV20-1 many CSASAQRGGRWEDTQYF TGCAGTGCTAGTGCCCAGCGGGGGGGCCGTTGGGAAGATACGCAGTATTTT
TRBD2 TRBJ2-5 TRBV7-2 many CASSLVTGGSGETQYF TGTGCCAGCAGCTTAGTTACCGGGGGGAGCGGAGAGACCCAGTACTTC
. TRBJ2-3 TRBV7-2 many CASSPLGRGADTQYF TGTGCCAGCAGCCCCCTTGGAAGGGGAGCAGATACGCAGTATTTT
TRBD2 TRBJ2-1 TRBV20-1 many CSARVPGVAGETNEQFF TGCAGTGCTAGAGTGCCGGGAGTGGCGGGAGAGACGAATGAGCAGTTCTTC
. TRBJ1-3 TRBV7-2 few CASSLVPGFSGNTIYF TGTGCCAGCAGCTTAGTCCCAGGGTTCTCTGGAAACACCATATATTTT
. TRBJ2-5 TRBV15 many CATSRDSREWIETQYF TGTGCCACCAGCAGAGATAGTCGGGAGTGGATAGAGACCCAGTACTTC